This T cell receptor (beta chain) stems from a study of OX40 agonist ivuxolimab in advanced cancers. The wider study: Anti-PD-1, anti-PD-L1 or anti-CTLA-4 therapy given earlier was allowed, and around 40% had some.

Germline V lookup: CDR1 LNHDA, CDR2 SQIVND (reference sequence). The length of the CDR3 is 14 residues. The V and J ends lost 4 bases and 0 bases respectively, with 8 bases between them. The protocol was immunoSEQ multiplex PCR, while the TCRdb copy is restricted to in-frame clones and leaves out a portion. Of 25,000 to 35,000 clones in the sample, 90% to 95% are singletons; the top ten hold roughly a tenth. This specimen was CD4+ or CD8+ T cells sorted from blood, taken in a trial of the OX40 agonist ivuxolimab. The source is an adult with an advanced solid tumor such as melanoma, head and neck, liver or kidney cancer. This chain links TRBV19 with TRBJ2-3; the D gene is possibly TRBD2 (6 bases). The CDR3 DNA reads as TGTGCCAGTAGTACCGGGACTAGCACAGATACGCAGTATTTT. Protein: CASSTGTSTDTQYF.